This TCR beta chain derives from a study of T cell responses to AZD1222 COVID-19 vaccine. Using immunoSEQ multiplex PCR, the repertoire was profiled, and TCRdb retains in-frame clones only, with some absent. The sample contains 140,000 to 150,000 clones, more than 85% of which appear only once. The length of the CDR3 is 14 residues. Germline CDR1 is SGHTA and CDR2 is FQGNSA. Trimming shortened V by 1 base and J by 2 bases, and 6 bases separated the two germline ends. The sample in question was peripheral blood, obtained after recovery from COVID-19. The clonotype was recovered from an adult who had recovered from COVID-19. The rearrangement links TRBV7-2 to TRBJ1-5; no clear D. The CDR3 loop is CASSLGGGNQPQHF. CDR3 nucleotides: TGTGCCAGCAGCTTAGGTGGTGGCAATCAGCCCCAGCATTTT.